The 27 T cell receptor beta chains below come from one sample, sequenced in a study of beta chain features in type 1 diabetes. Of the isolated RNA, all was reverse transcribed, and so the sequenced material was expressed TCRB transcripts. Measured with immunoSEQ multiplex PCR; TCRdb has only the in-frame clones, and not every one. This table has under 400,000 clones, about 20% appearing once. Sequenced input: naive CD4+ T cells from blood. These TCRs come from a young woman in good health.

The CDR3 here is CASSPSDRIYEQYF. For the CDR3, the DNA is TGCGCCAGCAGCCCATCAGACAGGATCTACGAGCAGTACTTC. V gene TRBV5-1 combines with J gene TRBJ2-7; maybe TRBD1 (6 bases). Deletions cut 4 bases from V and 3 bases from J, with 14 bases between. This CDR3 region has 14 residues. Germline CDR1 and CDR2: SGHRS and YFSETQ.

This chain connects TRBV15 to TRBJ2-3, with TRBD1 identical over 10 bases. Trimming took 0 bases from V and 2 from J; bases not matched to a gene: 8. Germline V gene lookup returns CDR1 LNHNV and CDR2 YYDKDF (reference sequence). The CDR3 runs 18 residues. CDR3 sequence (DNA): TGTGCCACCAGCAGAGATTGGTCGGGACAGGGGTACACAGATACGCAGTATTTT. It yields the protein CATSRDWSGQGYTDTQYF.

The chain is built from TRBV2 and TRBJ2-2; TRBD1 matches at 7 bases. The CDR3 covers 13 residues. Germline values: CDR1 SNHLY, CDR2 FYNNEI. The J segment lost 6 bases and the V segment lost 5 bases, leaving 3 bases of the junction unmatched. CDR3 residues: CASSQDRPGELFF. In DNA form, the CDR3 reads TGTGCCAGCAGTCAGGACAGGCCCGGGGAGCTGTTTTTT.

The chain couples TRBV6-6 to TRBJ1-2; TRBD1 is a possible D gene (6 bases). Germline CDR1 MNHNY, CDR2 SVGAGI (reference sequence). The CDR3 contains 13 residues. Deletions cut 6 bases from V and 2 bases from J, with 10 bases between. As DNA, the CDR3 is TGTGCCAGCAGGCCAACAGGGAACTATGGCTACACCTTC. Protein: CASRPTGNYGYTF.

DNA of the CDR3: TGTGCCAGCAGCTCCACAGGGGGCTTTGGGACCGGGGAGCTGTTTTTT. It encodes CASSSTGGFGTGELFF. J is TRBJ2-2 and V is TRBV7-3, with TRBD1 matching over 9 bases. CDR1 is SGHTA and CDR2 is FQGTGA in the germline V gene. The CDR3 is 16 residues long. Trimming removed 4 bases from V and 5 bases from J; junction bases left unmatched: 8.

This clone was found a few times. J is TRBJ2-3 and V is TRBV29-1; D remains ambiguous. The CDR3 is 14 residues long. V dropped 5 bases and J dropped 4 bases, with 16 bases sitting between them. Germline CDR1 reads SQVTM; CDR2 reads ANQGSEA. CDR3 in DNA: TGCAGCGTTCCCGGTCTCCGTGGTGCAGATACGCAGTATTTT. Its translation is CSVPGLRGADTQYF.

This clone appeared a few times. The sample holds other DNA sequences that translate to the same CDR3. The gene calls are TRBV5-4 and TRBJ2-5; D possibly corresponds to TRBD1 (6 bases). Germline loops: CDR1 SGHNT, CDR2 YYREEE (reference sequence). V was cut by 0 bases and J by 2 bases, with 8 bases left in between. The CDR3 is made up of 14 amino acids. Here the CDR3 reads CASSLAGTQETQYF. DNA of the CDR3: TGTGCCAGCAGCTTGGCGGGGACACAAGAGACCCAGTACTTC.

The chain joins TRBV13 to TRBJ1-2, with a possible D match to TRBD1 (6 bases). The CDR3 is made up of 14 amino acids. Trimming stripped 3 bases from V and 0 bases from J, with 8 bases between. Germline V gives CDR1 PRHDT, CDR2 FYEKMQ (reference sequence). The CDR3 sequence is CASSFRGPNYGYTF. The CDR3 DNA reads as TGTGCCAGCAGCTTCAGGGGACCTAACTATGGCTACACCTTC. Full variable domain (remainder filled in from reference TRBV13 and TRBJ1-2): AAGVIQSPRHLIKEKRETATLKCYPIPRHDTVYWYQQGPGQDPQFLISFYEKMQSDKGSIPDRFSAQQFSDYHSELNMSSLELGDSALYFCASSFRGPNYGYTFGSGTRLTVV.

This clone was counted only a few times. The chain combines TRBV7-9 with TRBJ2-5; 8 nucleotides align to TRBD1. Per the germline V gene, CDR1 is SEHNR and CDR2 is FQNEAQ (reference sequence). CDR3 length equals 14 residues. After removal of 5 bases from V and 2 bases from J, the junction contained 4 bases not matched to a gene. CDR3 DNA sequence: TGTGCCAGCAGCCGGACAGGGTGGCAAGAGACCCAGTACTTC. Protein: CASSRTGWQETQYF. The full variable domain, rest sourced from reference TRBV7-9 and TRBJ2-5, is DTGVSQNPRHKITKRGQNVTFRCDPISEHNRLYWYRQTLGQGPEFLTYFQNEAQLEKSRLLSDRFSAERPKGSFSTLEIQRTEQGDSAMYLCASSRTGWQETQYFGPGTRLLVL.

This clone was detected a few times. This chain links TRBV5-4 with TRBJ1-5; TRBD1 agrees at 9 bases. CDR1 is SGHNT and CDR2 is YYREEE in the germline V gene (reference sequence). J was trimmed by 5 bases and V by 4 bases; bases with no gene match: 10. The CDR3 runs to 16 residues. The CDR3 reads CASSTTGTGNDQPQHF. Written as DNA, the CDR3 is TGTGCCAGCAGCACTACCGGGACAGGGAACGATCAGCCCCAGCATTTT.

This clone has more than one count but fewer than ten. The chain couples TRBV15 to TRBJ1-2; a weak D match, TRBD1 (6 bases). The CDR3 has 15 amino acids. V lost 1 base and J 6 bases, leaving 15 bases between the germline ends. Germline V lookup: CDR1 LNHNV, CDR2 YYDKDF (reference sequence). The CDR3, as DNA: TGTGCCACCAGCAGAGTTAACAGGGAGCTTGATGGCTACACCTTC. Protein: CATSRVNRELDGYTF.

A few counts support this clone. The chain recombines TRBV30 with TRBJ1-2, with unresolved D. CDR1 is GTSNPN, CDR2 SVGIG, per germline (reference sequence). CDR3 size: 14 residues. V was shortened by 3 bases and J by 1 base, with 12 bases between the two germline ends. DNA for the CDR3: TGTGCCTGGAGGGGCCAGTCCCTTAACTATGGCTACACCTTC. It encodes CAWRGQSLNYGYTF.

This clone was seen a handful of times. V and J are TRBV4-2 and TRBJ2-1, with 7 bases identical to TRBD2. Looked up from germline, CDR1 is LGHNA and CDR2 is YNFKEQ. The CDR3 runs to 16 residues. With V trimmed by 0 bases and J by 7 bases, 9 bases remained unmatched. The CDR3 DNA follows: TGTGCCAGCAGCCAAGACGGGACTAACTCTCGGAATGAGCAGTTCTTC. As protein: CASSQDGTNSRNEQFF.

The rearrangement joins TRBV7-2 to TRBJ2-1; the match to TRBD2 covers 10 bases. V was clipped by 5 bases and J by 9 bases; unmatched bases: 13. There are 16 residues in the CDR3. CDR1 and CDR2 (germline): SGHTA, FQGNSA. CDR3: CASSPGASGGAGEQFF. The CDR3 region has the DNA TGTGCCAGCAGCCCCGGGGCCAGCGGGGGGGCCGGTGAGCAGTTCTTC.

The CDR3 spells CASSSGQPLTDTQYF. The CDR3 DNA is TGCGCCAGCAGCTCGGGACAGCCGCTCACAGATACGCAGTATTTT. This chain joins TRBV5-1 and TRBJ2-3, with 7 bases fitting TRBD1. Trimming cost V 3 bases and J 2 bases; bases outside gene matches: 6. From germline, CDR1 is SGHRS and CDR2 YFSETQ. The CDR3 is 15 residues long. The variable domain in full, with the rest retrieved from reference TRBV5-1 and TRBJ2-3, is KAGVTQTPRYLIKTRGQQVTLSCSPISGHRSVSWYQQTPGQGLQFLFEYFSETQRNKGNFPGRFSGRQFSNSRSEMNVSTLELGDSALYLCASSSGQPLTDTQYFGPGTRLTVL.

The chain recombines TRBV5-1 with TRBJ2-2, with 9 bases matching TRBD1. J was trimmed by 6 bases and V by 7 bases; bases with no gene match: 4. The germline gives CDR1 SGHRS, CDR2 YFSETQ. The CDR3 spans 13 residues. CDR3 sequence reads: CASGTGNSGELFF. The CDR3 bases are TGCGCCAGCGGGACAGGGAATTCCGGGGAGCTGTTTTTT.

This clone has more than one count but fewer than ten. The genes are TRBV11-3 and TRBJ1-1, with D possibly being TRBD1 (5 bases). Germline V gives CDR1 SGHNT, CDR2 YENEEA. The CDR3 spans 15 residues. The ends were cut back, 6 bases at V and 3 bases at J, with 17 bases in the middle. CDR3 sequence (DNA): TGTGCCAGCAGGAAAGCGGGGGGTACGGACACTGAAGCTTTCTTT. It yields the protein CASRKAGGTDTEAFF.

In its sample, this clone was seen a few times. V usage is TRBV7-3 and J usage is TRBJ2-7; TRBD2 matches at 7 bases. The V segment lost 1 base and the J segment 7 bases; nucleotides outside the gene matches: 4. Germline values: CDR1 SGHTA, CDR2 FQGTGA. The CDR3 has 13 amino acids. This CDR3 reads CASSLNWGGEQYF. The CDR3 DNA reads as TGTGCCAGCAGCTTAAATTGGGGGGGAGAGCAGTACTTC.

In the case of this clone: Other DNA sequences in this specimen translate into the identical CDR3. The chain links TRBV30 to TRBJ1-1, with D hard to call. V was cut by 4 bases and J by 5 bases, with 11 bases left in between. CDR1 and CDR2 (germline): GTSNPN, SVGIG (reference sequence). The CDR3 extends over 12 amino acids. CDR3 residues: CAWMRVGTEAFF. CDR3 nucleotide sequence: TGTGCCTGGATGCGGGTAGGAACTGAAGCTTTCTTT.

This clone showed up just a few times. Other nucleotide sequences from this sample produce the same CDR3. The chain uses TRBV5-1 and TRBJ2-7; D gene unclear. Per germline, CDR1 SGHRS and CDR2 YFSETQ. The CDR3 covers 13 residues. Trimming cost V 0 bases and J 3 bases, with 7 bases left between them. CDR3: CASSLAYGYEQYF. The CDR3, as DNA: TGCGCCAGCAGCTTGGCCTATGGCTACGAGCAGTACTTC.

In its sample, this clone was seen a few times. The genes are TRBV9 and TRBJ2-3, with D possibly TRBD2 on 5 matching bases. Trimming removed 4 bases from V and 5 bases from J, with 14 bases in between. Germline values: CDR1 SGDLS, CDR2 YYNGEE. The CDR3 has 14 residues. CDR3 nucleotides: TGTGCCAGCAGCCTACAATCCCGGGGAGATACGCAGTATTTT. Translating it yields CASSLQSRGDTQYF. Full variable domain (rest looked up from reference TRBV9 and TRBJ2-3): DSGVTQTPKHLITATGQRVTLRCSPRSGDLSVYWYQQSLDQGLQFLIQYYNGEERAKGNILERFSAQQFPDLHSELNLSSLELGDSALYFCASSLQSRGDTQYFGPGTRLTVL.

The V call is TRBV6-4, the J call TRBJ2-3; TRBD1 matches at 8 bases. Germline V gene lookup returns CDR1 MRHNA and CDR2 SNTAGT. The CDR3 runs 15 residues. V lost 4 bases and J lost 3; bases outside the gene matches: 6. The DNA of the CDR3 is TGTGCCAGCAGTGGCAGGGGGCTGGATACAGATACGCAGTATTTT. It specifies CASSGRGLDTDTQYF.

The J gene is TRBJ1-1, the V gene TRBV6-4; D might be TRBD1 (5 bases). Trimming pared 4 bases from V and 3 bases from J, leaving 12 bases between. CDR3 length: 14 amino acids. Germline lookup yields CDR1 MRHNA and CDR2 SNTAGT. The CDR3 DNA reads TGTGCCAGCAGTGGGGTTCCGGGGGACACTGAAGCTTTCTTT. Residues: CASSGVPGDTEAFF.

This clone was recorded a few times. The chain recombines TRBV9 with TRBJ2-5; TRBD1 might be the D (6 bases). This CDR3 has 15 amino acids. Trimming cost V 3 bases and J 1 base, with 13 bases left between them. CDR1 SGDLS and CDR2 YYNGEE come from the germline V gene. The chain's CDR3 is CASSAAQGFQETQYF. In DNA form, the CDR3 reads TGTGCCAGCAGCGCAGCACAGGGATTCCAAGAGACCCAGTACTTC.

This clone was counted a few times. V and J are TRBV30 and TRBJ1-1, with 10 bases aligning to TRBD1. The length of the CDR3 is 13 residues. Per germline, CDR1 GTSNPN and CDR2 SVGIG (reference sequence). The CDR3 sequence is CAGDRGLNTEAFF. CDR3 sequence (DNA): TGTGCGGGGGACAGGGGATTGAACACTGAAGCTTTCTTT.

This clone was picked up a small number of times. The sample holds other DNA sequences that translate to the same CDR3. The rearrangement joins TRBV5-1 to TRBJ1-2, with 7 bases identical to TRBD1. This CDR3 region has 13 residues. The germline CDR1 and CDR2 sequences are SGHRS and YFSETQ. The ends lost 3 bases at V and 2 bases at J; junction bases unmatched: 1. The chain's CDR3 is CASSSTGNYGYTF. Written as DNA, the CDR3 is TGCGCCAGCAGCTCGACAGGGAACTATGGCTACACCTTC.

This clone was picked up a small number of times. The J gene is TRBJ2-2, the V gene TRBV30; D may be TRBD2 (5 bases). CDR1 is GTSNPN, CDR2 SVGIG, per germline (reference sequence). CDR3 length: 13 amino acids. The V end was cut by 8 bases, the J end by 4 bases, with 14 bases between. The CDR3, as DNA: TGTGCCCAAGACCGGGGTTCCACCGGGGAGCTGTTTTTT. Its protein product is CAQDRGSTGELFF.